This is a list of T cell receptor beta chains from one sample in a study of T-cell memory formation after mild COVID-19. TCRdb re-called the 5' RACE reads through MiXCR, storing one row per CDR3 protein. Here the sample spans roughly 350,000 distinct CDR3 sequences, roughly 13% being singletons. The sequencing sample was made of PBMCs or a T cell subset sorted from them (not recorded which). The receptor source for this set is a man aged 18 to 35 who had mild COVID-19 (a few samples of this study predate the infection). Cell type and time point are not known. Both conserved end residues are part of each CDR3. The D gene is left open where the match is weak. Size tells how often a clone was seen (once, few, many) or the class of an expanded clone, and some rows leave it out.

many TRBJ2-7 TRBV6-5 . TGTGCCAGCAGTTACTCCCCCGGACCGGCTGAACACTACGAGCAGTACTTC CASSYSPGPAEHYEQYF
few TRBJ2-2 TRBV7-2 . TGTGCCAGCAGACCCGGGACGCCTAACACCGGGGAGCTGTTTTTT CASRPGTPNTGELFF
. TRBJ2-7 TRBV20-1 . TGCAGTGCTAGGGGCCGACCGAGACGCTTGTCCTACGAGCAGTACTTC CSARGRPRRLSYEQYF
. TRBJ2-5 TRBV19 TRBD1 TGTGCCACCAGGGGGACAGCCGAAGAGACCCAGTACTTC CATRGTAEETQYF
once TRBJ2-5 TRBV10-1 TRBD1 TGCGCCAGCAGCGTGGGATCTACAGGGGGTGAGACCCAGTACTTC CASSVGSTGGETQYF
. TRBJ2-2 TRBV29-1 TRBD1 TGCAGCGTGGCCGGGACAGGGTGGGGGGAGCTGTTTTTT CSVAGTGWGELFF
. TRBJ2-1 TRBV19 . TGTGCCAGTACAGGGGTCCCCTACAATGAGCAGTTCTTC CASTGVPYNEQFF
. TRBJ2-3 TRBV10-3 . TGTGCCATCAGTGAGTCGAACGGGGGCCCGGGCACAGATACGCAGTATTTT CAISESNGGPGTDTQYF
. TRBJ2-1 TRBV9 TRBD2 TGTGCCAGCAGCGTATCCCCGCCTAGCGGGCAGTTCTTC CASSVSPPSGQFF
few TRBJ2-3 TRBV4-1 . TGCGCCAGCAGCCAAGATCCCTACGGCACAGATACGCAGTATTTT CASSQDPYGTDTQYF
. TRBJ1-3 TRBV10-3 . TGTGCCATCAGTGAGTGGAGCTCTGGAAACACCATATATTTT CAISEWSSGNTIYF
few TRBJ1-1 TRBV19 TRBD1 TGTGCCAGTAGGGATCCAGGGGGCTCGAACACTGAAGCTTTCTTT CASRDPGGSNTEAFF
few TRBJ2-5 TRBV7-2 . TGTGCCAGCAGCTTAGACAGTGGGGTTTTGACCCAGTACTTC CASSLDSGVLTQYF
many TRBJ2-1 TRBV23-1 TRBD1 TGCGCCAGCAGTCAACACACCCGGGACAGCTACAATGAGCAGTTCTTC CASSQHTRDSYNEQFF
few TRBJ2-5 TRBV7-9 . TGTGCCAGCAACATAGTGGAGGACGGGGGGCCTGGGACCCAGTACTTC CASNIVEDGGPGTQYF
. TRBJ1-4 TRBV5-1 . TGCGCCAGCAGCTTAGGACCATTAATGGGAGAAAAACTGTTTTTT CASSLGPLMGEKLFF
. TRBJ1-6 TRBV28 . TGTGCCAGCAGTGTAACAGGATTTTCACCCCTCCACTTT CASSVTGFSPLHF
few TRBJ2-7 TRBV7-7 TRBD1 TGTGCCAGCAGCAGGGGGACAGGGGCGTCCTACGAGCAGTACTTC CASSRGTGASYEQYF
few TRBJ1-2 TRBV5-1 . TGCGCCAGCACCCGCGGCCAGGGGAACTATGGCTACACCTTC CASTRGQGNYGYTF
. TRBJ2-1 TRBV5-1 TRBD2 TGCGCCAGCAGCTTGGTTGCATTCGCGGCGGGGGGGGCGAATGAGCAGTTCTTC CASSLVAFAAGGANEQFF
. TRBJ1-1 TRBV6-1 . TGTGCCAGCAGTGGACAGGCCCCATCGACTGAAGCTTTCTTT CASSGQAPSTEAFF
few TRBJ2-3 TRBV3-1 TRBD1 TGTGCCAGCAGCCCTCATTATGACAGGGGTGTCACAGATACGCAGTATTTT CASSPHYDRGVTDTQYF